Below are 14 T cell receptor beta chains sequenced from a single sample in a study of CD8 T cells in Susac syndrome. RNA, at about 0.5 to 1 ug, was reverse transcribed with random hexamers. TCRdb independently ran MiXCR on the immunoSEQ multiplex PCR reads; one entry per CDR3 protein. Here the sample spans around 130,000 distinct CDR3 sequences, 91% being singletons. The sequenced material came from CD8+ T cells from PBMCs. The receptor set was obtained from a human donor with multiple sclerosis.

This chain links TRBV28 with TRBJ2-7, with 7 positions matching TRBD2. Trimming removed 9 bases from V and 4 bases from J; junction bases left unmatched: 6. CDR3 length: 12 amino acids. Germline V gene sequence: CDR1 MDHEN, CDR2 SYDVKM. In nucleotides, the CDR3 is TGTGCCAGTCGGGACTACCTTTACGAGCAGTACTTC. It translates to CASRDYLYEQYF.

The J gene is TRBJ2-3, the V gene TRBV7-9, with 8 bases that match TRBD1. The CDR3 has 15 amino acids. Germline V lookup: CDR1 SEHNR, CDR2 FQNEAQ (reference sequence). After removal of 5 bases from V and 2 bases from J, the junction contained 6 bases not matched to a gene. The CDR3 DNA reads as TGTGCCAGCAGCACCCGGACAGGGATCACAGATACGCAGTATTTT. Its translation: CASSTRTGITDTQYF.

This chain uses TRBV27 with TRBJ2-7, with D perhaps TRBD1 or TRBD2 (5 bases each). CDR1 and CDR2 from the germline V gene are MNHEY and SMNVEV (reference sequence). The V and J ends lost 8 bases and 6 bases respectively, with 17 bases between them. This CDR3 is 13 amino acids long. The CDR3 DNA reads TGTGCCAGCGGGACGTCCTCCCAAAGCGAGCAGTACTTC. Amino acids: CASGTSSQSEQYF.

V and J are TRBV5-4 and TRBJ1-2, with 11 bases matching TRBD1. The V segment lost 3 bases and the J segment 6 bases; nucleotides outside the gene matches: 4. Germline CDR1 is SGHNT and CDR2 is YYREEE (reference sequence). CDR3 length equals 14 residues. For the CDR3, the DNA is TGTGCCAGCAGCTGGACAGGGGGCTCAGATGGCTACACCTTC. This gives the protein CASSWTGGSDGYTF.

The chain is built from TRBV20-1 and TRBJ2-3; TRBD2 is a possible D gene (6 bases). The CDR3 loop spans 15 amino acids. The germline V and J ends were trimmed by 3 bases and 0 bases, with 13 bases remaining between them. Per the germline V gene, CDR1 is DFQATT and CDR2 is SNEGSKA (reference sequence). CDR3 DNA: TGCAGTGCTAGCCCTAGCGTAACTAGCACAGATACGCAGTATTTT. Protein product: CSASPSVTSTDTQYF.

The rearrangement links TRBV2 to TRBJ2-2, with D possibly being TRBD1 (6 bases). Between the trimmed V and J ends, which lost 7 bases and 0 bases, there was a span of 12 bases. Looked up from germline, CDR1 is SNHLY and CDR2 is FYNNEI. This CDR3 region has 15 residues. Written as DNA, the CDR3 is TGTGCCAGCACCTGGACAGACCCGAACACCGGGGAGCTGTTTTTT. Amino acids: CASTWTDPNTGELFF.

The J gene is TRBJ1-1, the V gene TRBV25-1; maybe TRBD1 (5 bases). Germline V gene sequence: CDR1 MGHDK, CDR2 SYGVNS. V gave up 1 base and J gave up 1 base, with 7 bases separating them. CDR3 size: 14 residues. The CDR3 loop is CASSEFGGNTEAFF. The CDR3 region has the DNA TGTGCCAGCAGTGAATTCGGGGGGAACACTGAAGCTTTCTTT. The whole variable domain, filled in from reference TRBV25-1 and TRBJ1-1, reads EADIYQTPRYLVIGTGKKITLECSQTMGHDKMYWYQQDPGMELHLIHYSYGVNSTEKGDLSSESTVSRIRTEHFPLTLESARPSHTSQYLCASSEFGGNTEAFFGQGTRLTVV.

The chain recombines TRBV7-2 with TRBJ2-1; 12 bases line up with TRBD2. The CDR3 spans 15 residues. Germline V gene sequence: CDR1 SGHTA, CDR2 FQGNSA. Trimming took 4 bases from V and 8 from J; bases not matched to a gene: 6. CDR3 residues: CASSSPSGRAHEQFF. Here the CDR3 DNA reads TGTGCCAGCAGCTCCCCTAGCGGGAGGGCCCATGAGCAGTTCTTC. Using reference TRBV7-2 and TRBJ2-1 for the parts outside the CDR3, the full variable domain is GAGVSQSPSNKVTEKGKDVELRCDPISGHTALYWYRQSLGQGLEFLIYFQGNSAPDKSGLPSDRFSAERTGGSVSTLTIQRTQQEDSAVYLCASSSPSGRAHEQFFGPGTRLTVL.

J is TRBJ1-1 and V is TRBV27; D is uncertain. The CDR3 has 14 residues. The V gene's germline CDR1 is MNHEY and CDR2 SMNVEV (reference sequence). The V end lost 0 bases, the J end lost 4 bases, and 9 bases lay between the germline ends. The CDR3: CASSLSEEGTEAFF. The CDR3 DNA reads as TGTGCCAGCAGTTTATCGGAGGAGGGCACTGAAGCTTTCTTT.

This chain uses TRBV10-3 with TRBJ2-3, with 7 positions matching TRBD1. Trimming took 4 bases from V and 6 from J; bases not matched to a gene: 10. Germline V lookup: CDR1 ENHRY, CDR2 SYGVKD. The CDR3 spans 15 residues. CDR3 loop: CAISVDRAQGDTQYF. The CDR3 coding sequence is TGTGCCATCAGTGTAGACAGGGCGCAGGGCGATACGCAGTATTTT.

In DNA form, the CDR3 reads TGTGCCAGCAGCCGGACAGGGGAGTCCTTCAACGAGCAGTACTTC. Protein sequence: CASSRTGESFNEQYF. This chain uses TRBV5-6 with TRBJ2-7; 9 bases are shared with TRBD1. After removal of 4 bases from V and 5 bases from J, the junction contained 10 bases not matched to a gene. The CDR3 sequence is 15 residues long. Germline CDR1 is SGHDT and CDR2 is YYEEEE.

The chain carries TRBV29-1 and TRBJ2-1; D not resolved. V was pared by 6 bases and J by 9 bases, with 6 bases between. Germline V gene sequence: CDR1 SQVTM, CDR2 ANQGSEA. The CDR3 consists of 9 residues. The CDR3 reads CSVAGEQFF. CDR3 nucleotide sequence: TGCAGCGTCGCCGGTGAGCAGTTCTTC.

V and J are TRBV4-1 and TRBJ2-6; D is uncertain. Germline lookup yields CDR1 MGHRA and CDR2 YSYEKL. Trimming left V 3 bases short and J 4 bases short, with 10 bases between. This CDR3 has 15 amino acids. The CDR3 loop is CASSQAFTGANVLTF. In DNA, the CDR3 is TGCGCCAGCAGCCAGGCCTTTACAGGGGCCAACGTCCTGACTTTC.

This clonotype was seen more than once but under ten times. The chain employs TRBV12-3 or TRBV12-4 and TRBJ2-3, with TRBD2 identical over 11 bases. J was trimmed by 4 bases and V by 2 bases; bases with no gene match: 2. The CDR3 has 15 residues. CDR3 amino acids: CASSLLAGGADTQYF. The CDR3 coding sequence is TGTGCCAGCAGTTTACTAGCGGGAGGTGCAGATACGCAGTATTTT.